A single sample gave rise to the 13 T cell receptor beta chains below, sequenced in a study of cytomegalovirus exposure and HLA in healthy donors. The PCR was carried out with 60 Vbeta primers and 13 Jbeta primers. TCRdb keeps only in-frame clones here, not all; method: immunoSEQ multiplex PCR. The sample holds over 75,000 clones; roughly 80% are singletons and the top ten take more than 6%. The sequencing input was PBMCs. The receptors come from a man aged 35 to 55 in good health and CMV-seropositive.

The chain employs TRBV6-5 and TRBJ1-2; 10 bases match TRBD1. J lost 7 bases, V lost 7 bases, and 12 bases had no gene match. The CDR3 has 15 amino acids. The germline V gene has CDR1 MNHEY and CDR2 SVGAGI. The CDR3 DNA follows: TGTGCCAGCACCCCCTCCCGGGACAGGGGCGGTGGCTACACCTTC. Its translation: CASTPSRDRGGGYTF.

The chain joins TRBV11-2 to TRBJ2-3; D perhaps matches TRBD1 (6 bases). Germline-derived CDR1 and CDR2 are SGHAT and FQNNGV. The CDR3 length is 15 residues. The V gene lost 11 bases and the J gene lost 0 bases, with 18 bases spanning the gap. The CDR3 region is CASEKGQTSTDTQYF. The CDR3 DNA is TGTGCCTCCGAAAAGGGACAAACTAGCACAGATACGCAGTATTTT.

The chain has TRBV19 and TRBJ2-4; D is possibly TRBD2 (5 bases). V was pared by 0 bases and J by 10 bases, with 13 bases between. In germline, CDR1 is LNHDA, CDR2 SQIVND (reference sequence). The CDR3 length is 14 residues. Written as DNA, the CDR3 is TGTGCCAGTAGTATAGACGCCAGCGGAACGATTCAGTACTTC. Amino acid sequence: CASSIDASGTIQYF.

The chain is built from TRBV29-1 and TRBJ2-7; 7 nucleotides match TRBD1. The CDR3 length is 12 residues. Germline CDR1 and CDR2: SQVTM and ANQGSEA. The junction had 6 bases not matched to a gene; V was cut back by 5 bases and J by 5 bases. Here the CDR3 reads CSVTQGYHEQYF. The CDR3 region has the DNA TGCAGCGTTACACAGGGGTACCACGAGCAGTACTTC.

This chain links TRBV5-1 with TRBJ2-5; 11 bases are shared with TRBD1. Germline values: CDR1 SGHRS, CDR2 YFSETQ. The CDR3 has 14 residues. Trimming took 4 bases from V and 5 from J; bases not matched to a gene: 4. The CDR3 sequence is CASSPGTGGETQYF. CDR3 DNA: TGCGCCAGCAGCCCGGGGACAGGGGGGGAGACCCAGTACTTC.

The rearrangement links TRBV4-3 to TRBJ2-1; maybe TRBD1 (5 bases). The CDR3 runs 15 residues. Germline CDR1 reads LGHNA; CDR2 reads YSLEER. Trimming took 1 base from V and 7 from J, leaving 14 bases between them. CDR3 nucleotides: TGCGCCAGCAGCCAAGGGGCCAGGGTGGTAAATGAGCAGTTCTTC. Its translation: CASSQGARVVNEQFF.

V and J are TRBV5-6 and TRBJ1-2, with TRBD1 as a possible D gene (6 bases). Germline V gene data show CDR1 as SGHDT and CDR2 as YYEEEE. Trimming stripped 3 bases from V and 8 bases from J, with 26 bases between. This CDR3 has 17 amino acids. The CDR3 is CASSSWGAGASLKGYTF. The DNA of the CDR3 is TGTGCCAGCAGCTCTTGGGGGGCGGGGGCGAGTTTGAAAGGCTACACCTTC.

This rearrangement joins TRBV27 to TRBJ2-7; D is ambiguous. The CDR3 sequence is 16 residues long. Trimming shortened V by 5 bases and J by 4 bases, and 21 bases separated the two germline ends. Germline lookup yields CDR1 MNHEY and CDR2 SMNVEV (reference sequence). The CDR3 DNA reads as TGTGCCAGCAGTCCGGAAACCGGGTCCCTCCGGTACGAGCAGTACTTC. Protein sequence: CASSPETGSLRYEQYF.

The chain uses TRBV6-5 and TRBJ2-5, with TRBD2 as a possible D gene (5 bases). This CDR3 is 15 amino acids long. CDR1 and CDR2 (germline): MNHEY, SVGAGI. Trimming took 6 bases from V and 1 from J, leaving 15 bases between them. This chain's CDR3 is CASSTDSYTQETQYF. The CDR3 region has the DNA TGTGCCAGCAGCACGGACTCGTATACCCAAGAGACCCAGTACTTC.

The V and J genes are TRBV15 and TRBJ1-1; possible D gene TRBD1, 5 bases. From germline, CDR1 is LNHNV and CDR2 YYDKDF (reference sequence). This CDR3 contains 13 residues. V was shortened by 4 bases and J by 1 base, with 7 bases between the two germline ends. The CDR3 loop is CATSTQGNTEAFF. CDR3 nucleotides: TGTGCCACCAGCACCCAGGGGAACACTGAAGCTTTCTTT.

V gene TRBV5-4 combines with J gene TRBJ2-7, with a tentative D call TRBD2 (6 bases). Trimming shortened V by 4 bases and J by 10 bases, and 15 bases separated the two germline ends. This CDR3 has 12 residues. Germline values: CDR1 SGHNT, CDR2 YYREEE (reference sequence). CDR3 coding DNA: TGTGCCAGCAGCGCGCCCGGGGGTCTTCAGTACTTC. It is translated as CASSAPGGLQYF.

This clone was detected only once. The chain uses TRBV6-6 and TRBJ1-1; D not certain. The germline V and J ends were trimmed by 0 bases and 5 bases, with 13 bases remaining between them. Per germline, CDR1 MNHNY and CDR2 SVGAGI (reference sequence). The CDR3 is 15 amino acids. CDR3 in DNA: TGTGCCAGCAGTTACTCGACGGTGGGCTTTACTGAAGCTTTCTTT. As protein: CASSYSTVGFTEAFF.

This chain links TRBV14 with TRBJ2-5; D gene uncertain. CDR1 is SGHDN and CDR2 is FVKESK in the germline V gene. Trimming pared 6 bases from V and 4 bases from J, leaving 6 bases between. The CDR3 length is 11 residues. CDR3 sequence (DNA): TGTGCCAGCAGTCCGTCAGAGACCCAGTACTTC. It specifies CASSPSETQYF.